Presented here are 23 T cell receptor beta chains from one specimen sequenced in a study of Ad26.COV2.S vaccination and SARS-CoV-2 variants. Specified treatment: some 19 received Ad26.COV2.S at low or high dose, single or two shots; 5 received placebo; per-sample allocation not given. Specimens were obtained on day 63 following the first vaccine or placebo injection. Using immunoSEQ multiplex PCR, the repertoire was profiled, and TCRdb retains in-frame clones only, with some absent. This sample has 200,000 to 300,000 clones, with roughly 88% found just once. Source: peripheral blood, taken in a trial of Ad26.COV2.S vaccine versus placebo. Source of these receptors: a person aged 18 to 59 who received the Ad26.COV2.S COVID-19 vaccine or a placebo.

This clone was detected once. The J gene is TRBJ2-3, the V gene TRBV9; D is uncertain. CDR3 size: 14 residues. Trimming pared 0 bases from V and 2 bases from J, leaving 7 bases between. From germline, CDR1 is SGDLS and CDR2 YYNGEE. Here the CDR3 DNA reads TGTGCCAGCAGCGTAGTGTCCTTCACAGATACGCAGTATTTT. This sequence encodes CASSVVSFTDTQYF.

The J gene is TRBJ2-5, the V gene TRBV28, with TRBD1 matching 10 bases. The CDR3 is made up of 15 amino acids. The germline V gene encodes CDR1 MDHEN and CDR2 SYDVKM. With V trimmed by 6 bases and J by 3 bases, 7 bases remained unmatched. The CDR3 reads CASSAPGQGKETQYF. The CDR3 DNA reads as TGTGCCAGCAGCGCTCCGGGACAGGGGAAAGAGACCCAGTACTTC.

This clone was picked up one time. This chain connects TRBV7-8 to TRBJ2-7; D perhaps matches TRBD1 (6 bases). The CDR3 has 15 amino acids. The germline CDR1 and CDR2 sequences are SGHVS and FQNEAQ. Trimming took 3 bases from V and 1 from J, leaving 13 bases between them. CDR3 sequence: CASSLAGVKSYEQYF. As DNA, the CDR3 is TGTGCCAGCAGCTTGGCAGGGGTTAAGTCCTACGAGCAGTACTTC. Variable domain in full (rest from reference TRBV7-8 and TRBJ2-7): GAGVSQSPRYKVAKRGQDVALRCDPISGHVSLFWYQQALGQGPEFLTYFQNEAQLDKSGLPSDRFFAERPEGSVSTLKIQRTQQEDSAVYLCASSLAGVKSYEQYFGPGTRLTVT.

This chain uses TRBV9 with TRBJ1-1; a possible D gene is TRBD1 (5 bases). CDR3 size: 16 residues. Germline V gene sequence: CDR1 SGDLS, CDR2 YYNGEE. V was pared by 2 bases and J by 1 base, with 15 bases between. This chain's CDR3 is CASSVESGLGNTEAFF. For the CDR3, the DNA is TGTGCCAGCAGCGTCGAGTCGGGACTTGGGAACACTGAAGCTTTCTTT.

The chain couples TRBV15 to TRBJ1-2; D unclear. Germline V gene sequence: CDR1 LNHNV, CDR2 YYDKDF (reference sequence). This CDR3 is built from 14 residues. Trimming left V 0 bases short and J 6 bases short, with 11 bases between. DNA for the CDR3: TGTGCCACCAGCAGAGATAAGGTGGCAGATGGCTACACCTTC. Translating gives CATSRDKVADGYTF.

V gene TRBV5-1 combines with J gene TRBJ2-7; TRBD2 matches 8 bases. Germline CDR1 reads SGHRS; CDR2 reads YFSETQ. The trim removed 1 base at V and 2 bases at J, leaving 5 bases unmatched. This CDR3 has 15 residues. The CDR3 loop reads CASSLYGSGAYEQYF. The CDR3 DNA sequence: TGCGCCAGCAGCTTGTACGGTAGCGGGGCCTACGAGCAGTACTTC.

The CDR3 here is CASFTAGTGEQYF. Written as DNA, the CDR3 is TGTGCCAGCTTTACGGCCGGGACAGGCGAGCAGTACTTC. This chain uses TRBV18 with TRBJ2-7, with TRBD1 matching over 8 bases. With V trimmed by 7 bases and J by 6 bases, 8 bases remained unmatched. Germline V gives CDR1 KGHSH, CDR2 LQKENI. This CDR3 contains 13 residues.

The rearrangement uses TRBV7-2 and TRBJ1-5; tentatively, D is TRBD1 (6 bases). Germline V gene lookup returns CDR1 SGHTA and CDR2 FQGNSA. The V end was cut by 5 bases, the J end by 3 bases, with 20 bases between. CDR3 length: 17 residues. This CDR3 reads CASSPHAGQIVNQPQHF. The CDR3 nucleotides are TGTGCCAGCAGCCCGCATGCCGGACAGATCGTCAATCAGCCCCAGCATTTT.

The V call is TRBV11-2, the J call TRBJ2-7; D possibly matches TRBD1 or TRBD2 (6 bases each). Trimming took 5 bases from V and 7 from J, leaving 21 bases between them. CDR1 SGHAT and CDR2 FQNNGV come from the germline V gene. CDR3 length: 15 residues. CDR3 DNA sequence: TGTGCCAGCAGCCACCATGGGCCGGGGGCGCAAGAGCAGTACTTC. Translation: CASSHHGPGAQEQYF.

The chain carries TRBV19 and TRBJ2-1, with 11 bases that match TRBD2. J lost 7 bases, V lost 7 bases, and 6 bases had no gene match. Germline CDR1 and CDR2: LNHDA and SQIVND (reference sequence). This CDR3 is 14 amino acids long. CDR3 residues: CASIPTSGVNEQFF. CDR3 DNA: TGTGCCAGTATCCCGACTAGCGGGGTGAATGAGCAGTTCTTC.

The chain joins TRBV6-5 to TRBJ1-1; no clear D. The germline V gene encodes CDR1 MNHEY and CDR2 SVGAGI. Deletions cut 5 bases from V and 0 bases from J, with 10 bases between. The CDR3 extends over 14 amino acids. CDR3 loop: CASSRTAMNTEAFF. Written as DNA, the CDR3 is TGTGCCAGCAGTCGGACGGCCATGAACACTGAAGCTTTCTTT.

The chain is built from TRBV6-5 and TRBJ1-3; no clear D. V was cut by 5 bases and J by 7 bases, with 18 bases left in between. Germline assignment: CDR1 MNHEY and CDR2 SVGAGI. This CDR3 has 15 residues. CDR3 residues: CASSHLGLMRNTIYF. For the CDR3, the DNA is TGTGCCAGCAGTCACCTAGGACTAATGCGGAACACCATATATTTT.

As concerns this clone: A much larger clone differs by one base, so this may be a read error. Different DNA sequences within this sample yield the same CDR3. This chain links TRBV30 with TRBJ2-7; unclear D gene. The length of the CDR3 is 11 residues. With 1 base removed from V and 1 base from J, the gap between germline ends came to 2 bases. In germline, CDR1 is GTSNPN, CDR2 SVGIG (reference sequence). The CDR3 is CAWSASYEQYF. The CDR3 bases are TGTGCCTGGAGTGCATCCTACGAGCAGTACTTC.

This rearrangement joins TRBV2 to TRBJ2-1; no clear D gene. V lost 3 bases, J lost 2 bases, and 17 bases lay in between. Germline CDR1 and CDR2: SNHLY and FYNNEI. The CDR3 extends over 17 amino acids. CDR3 loop: CASSERHPANTYNEQFF. The CDR3 DNA reads as TGTGCCAGCAGTGAGCGACATCCCGCGAATACCTACAATGAGCAGTTCTTC.

V gene TRBV19 combines with J gene TRBJ1-1; no clear D. Germline V gene sequence: CDR1 LNHDA, CDR2 SQIVND (reference sequence). Trimming took 1 base from V and 8 from J, leaving 11 bases between them. CDR3 length: 13 residues. The DNA for the CDR3 is TGTGCCAGTAGTATAGGGGCAGGTAGAGAAGCTTTCTTT. As protein: CASSIGAGREAFF.

V gene TRBV28 combines with J gene TRBJ1-6, with TRBD1 as a possible D gene (5 bases). V was shortened by 6 bases and J by 13 bases, with 28 bases between the two germline ends. Germline lookup yields CDR1 MDHEN and CDR2 SYDVKM. This CDR3 region has 17 residues. CDR3 DNA: TGTGCCAGCAGCCGAAGAGTGGAGAGGGACCCGGGGAGGCCCCTCCACTTT. Protein: CASSRRVERDPGRPLHF.

On this clone itself: The junction departs from germline at one end; a sequencing error may be responsible. The chain uses TRBV6-2 or TRBV6-3 and TRBJ2-7, with a weak D call TRBD2 (7 bases). This CDR3 spans 14 amino acids. Germline CDR1 and CDR2: MNHEY and SVGEGT. CDR3 region: CASSYSRGPPERYF. In DNA form, the CDR3 reads TGTGCCAGCAGTTACTCGCGGGGGCCCCCCGAGCGGTACTTC.

Points on this clone: Other DNA sequences from this sample encode an identical CDR3 as well. The chain recombines TRBV18 with TRBJ2-3, with D tentatively TRBD2 (6 bases). Germline V CDR1 and CDR2: KGHSH, LQKENI. This CDR3 region has 16 residues. The germline V and J ends were trimmed by 0 bases and 1 base, with 11 bases remaining between them. This chain's CDR3 is CASSPPRGAGTDTQYF. The CDR3 nucleotides read TGTGCCAGCTCACCACCCCGCGGGGCTGGCACAGATACGCAGTATTTT. The variable domain in full, with the rest retrieved from reference TRBV18 and TRBJ2-3, is NAGVMQNPRHLVRRRGQEARLRCSPMKGHSHVYWYRQLPEEGLKFMVYLQKENIIDESGMPKERFSAEFPKEGPSILRIQQVVRGDSAAYFCASSPPRGAGTDTQYFGPGTRLTVL.

This clone was observed a handful of times. The chain employs TRBV7-6 and TRBJ2-1; no definite D call. Germline V CDR1 and CDR2: SGHVS, FNYEAQ. The V end was cut by 1 base, the J end by 0 bases, with 13 bases between. This CDR3 is built from 17 residues. CDR3 in DNA: TGTGCCAGCAGCTTAGGAGGCTCAACAAGCTCCTACAATGAGCAGTTCTTC. Amino acid sequence: CASSLGGSTSSYNEQFF.

The genes are TRBV4-2 and TRBJ2-7, with 8 bases that match TRBD1. The CDR3 consists of 17 residues. J lost 3 bases, V lost 3 bases, and 13 bases had no gene match. The germline CDR1 and CDR2 sequences are LGHNA and YNFKEQ. Written as DNA, the CDR3 is TGTGCCAGCAGCCAGGGAACAGGACAGGGACCCCACTACGAGCAGTACTTC. Its protein product is CASSQGTGQGPHYEQYF.

This clone was seen a single time. This rearrangement joins TRBV7-2 to TRBJ2-7; 7 nucleotides agree with TRBD2. Per the germline V gene, CDR1 is SGHTA and CDR2 is FQGNSA. V lost 1 base, J lost 3 bases, and 9 bases stayed unmatched. The CDR3 consists of 16 residues. The CDR3 loop is CASSLEETSYRYEQYF. CDR3 sequence (DNA): TGTGCCAGCAGCTTAGAGGAGACTAGCTACCGCTACGAGCAGTACTTC.

V is TRBV24-1 and J is TRBJ2-5; D not certain. CDR1 KGHDR and CDR2 SFDVKD come from the germline V gene. Trimming removed 0 bases from V and 5 bases from J, with 3 bases in between. This CDR3 has 12 amino acids. The CDR3 here is CATSDLGETQYF. The DNA for the CDR3 is TGTGCCACCAGTGATTTGGGGGAGACCCAGTACTTC.

The chain is built from TRBV7-9 and TRBJ2-7; 7 bases map to TRBD1. CDR3 length: 13 amino acids. V trimming: 5 bases; J trimming: 2 bases; junction bases outside the gene matches: 3. Per the germline V gene, CDR1 is SEHNR and CDR2 is FQNEAQ (reference sequence). The CDR3 nucleotides read TGTGCCAGCAGCGGCACAGGGGCCTACGAGCAGTACTTC. This gives the protein CASSGTGAYEQYF.